This T cell receptor (beta chain) was obtained from a study of cytomegalovirus exposure and HLA in healthy donors. Primers: 60 Vbeta forward and 13 Jbeta reverse. The repertoire was sequenced with immunoSEQ multiplex PCR; TCRdb's copy has only in-frame clones and lacks some. The sample contains approximately 200,000 clones, roughly 84% of which appear only once. Between the trimmed V and J ends, which lost 2 bases and 7 bases, there was a span of 6 bases. Germline V gene sequence: CDR1 SGHRS, CDR2 YFSETQ. The CDR3 has 11 amino acids. V gene TRBV5-1 combines with J gene TRBJ2-5; D is uncertain. The origin of this receptor is a human donor in good health. Sequencing used PBMCs. The CDR3 here is CASSFSGTQYF. The CDR3 DNA is TGCGCCAGCAGCTTTTCGGGGACCCAGTACTTC.